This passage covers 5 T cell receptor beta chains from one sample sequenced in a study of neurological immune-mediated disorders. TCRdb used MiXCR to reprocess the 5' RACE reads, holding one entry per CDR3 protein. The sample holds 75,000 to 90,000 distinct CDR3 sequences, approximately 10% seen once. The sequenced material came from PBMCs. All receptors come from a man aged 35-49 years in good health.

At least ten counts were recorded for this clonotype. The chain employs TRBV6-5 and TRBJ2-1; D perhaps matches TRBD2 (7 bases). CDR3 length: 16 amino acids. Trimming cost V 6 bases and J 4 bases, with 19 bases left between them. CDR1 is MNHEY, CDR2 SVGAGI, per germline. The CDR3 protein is CASRRGGDPDYNEQFF. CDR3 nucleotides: TGTGCCAGCAGGCGAGGGGGGGACCCTGATTACAATGAGCAGTTCTTC.

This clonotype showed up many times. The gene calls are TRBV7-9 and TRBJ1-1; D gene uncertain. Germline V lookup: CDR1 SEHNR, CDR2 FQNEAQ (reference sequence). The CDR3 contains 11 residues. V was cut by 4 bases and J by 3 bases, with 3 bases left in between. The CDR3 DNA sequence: TGTGCCAGCAGCTCCTACACTGAAGCTTTCTTT. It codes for CASSSYTEAFF.

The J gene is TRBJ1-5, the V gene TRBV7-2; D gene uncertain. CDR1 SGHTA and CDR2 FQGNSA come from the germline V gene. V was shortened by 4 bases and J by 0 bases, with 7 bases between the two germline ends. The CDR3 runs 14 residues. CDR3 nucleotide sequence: TGTGCCAGCAGCTCACAGTATAGCAATCAGCCCCAGCATTTT. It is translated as CASSSQYSNQPQHF.

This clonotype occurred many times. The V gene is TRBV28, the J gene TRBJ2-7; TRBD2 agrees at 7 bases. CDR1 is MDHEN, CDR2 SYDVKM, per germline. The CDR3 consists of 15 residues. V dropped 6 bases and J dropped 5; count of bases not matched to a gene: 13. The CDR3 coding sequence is TGTGCCAGCAGCCCAAGCTGGCGGGAGTACCACGAGCAGTACTTC. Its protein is CASSPSWREYHEQYF.

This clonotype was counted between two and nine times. CDR3 sequence (DNA): TGTGCCAGCAGTTACTCGAGTTTCTCTAGCGGGGAGACGAGAAAAGAGACCCAGTACTTC. It codes for CASSYSSFSSGETRKETQYF. V is TRBV6-6 and J is TRBJ2-5, with TRBD2 matching over 9 bases. CDR1 is MNHNY, CDR2 SVGAGI, per germline (reference sequence). J lost 3 bases, V lost 0 bases, and 17 bases had no gene match. The length of the CDR3 is 20 residues.